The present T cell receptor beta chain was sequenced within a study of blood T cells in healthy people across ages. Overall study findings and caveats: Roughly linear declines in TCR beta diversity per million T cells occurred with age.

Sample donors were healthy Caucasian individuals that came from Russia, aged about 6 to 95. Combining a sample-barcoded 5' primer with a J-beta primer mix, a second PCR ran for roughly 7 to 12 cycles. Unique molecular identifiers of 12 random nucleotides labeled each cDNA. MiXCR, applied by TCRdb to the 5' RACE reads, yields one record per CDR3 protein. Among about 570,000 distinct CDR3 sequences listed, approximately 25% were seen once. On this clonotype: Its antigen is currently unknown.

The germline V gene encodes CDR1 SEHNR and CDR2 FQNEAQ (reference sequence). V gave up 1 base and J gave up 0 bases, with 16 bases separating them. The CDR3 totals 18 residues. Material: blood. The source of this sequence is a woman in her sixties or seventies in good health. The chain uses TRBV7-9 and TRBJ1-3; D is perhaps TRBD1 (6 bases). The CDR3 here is CASSLGWGQTFSGNTIYF. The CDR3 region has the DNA TGTGCCAGCAGCTTAGGGTGGGGGCAAACTTTCTCTGGAAACACCATATATTTT.